The rows below give T cell receptor beta chains drawn from one sample of a study of blood T cell repertoires in COVID-19. The protocol was immunoSEQ multiplex PCR, while the TCRdb copy is restricted to in-frame clones and leaves out a portion. The sample shows approximately 12,000 clones, 88% of them seen only once. The material sequenced was peripheral blood. The receptors shown here come from a human donor in a cohort sampled during active COVID-19. The CDR3 runs from the conserved cysteine through the conserved F or W. D genes are given only for firm matches. Rows give clone size only sometimes, using once, few, many, or a class for an expanded clone.

v_gene	j_gene	d_gene	abundance	CDR3nt	CDR3aa
TRBV21-1	TRBJ1-1	-	once	TGTGCCAGCAGCTCGCCTACCGGGACAGCAGGACGGAACACTGAAGCTTTCTTT	CASSSPTGTAGRNTEAFF
TRBV9	TRBJ2-5	TRBD2	-	TGTGCCAGCAGCGTAGGGGCTAGCGGGGGCTCACAAGAGACCCAGTACTTC	CASSVGASGGSQETQYF
TRBV5-1	TRBJ2-5	-	-	TGCGCCAGCAGCTGGTACCGGGACAACCCAGGGACCCAGTACTTC	CASSWYRDNPGTQYF
TRBV4-2	TRBJ2-3	TRBD2	-	TGTGCCAGCAGCCAAGAGCCGGGGGGGAGCACAGATACGCAGTATTTT	CASSQEPGGSTDTQYF
TRBV2	TRBJ2-1	-	-	TGTGCCAGCACCCTTACAGGGTCCTACAATGAGCAGTTCTTC	CASTLTGSYNEQFF
TRBV27	TRBJ1-6	-	-	TGTGCCCACAGGAAGACGAAGGGCACGGATAATTCACCCCTCCACTTT	CAHRKTKGTDNSPLHF
TRBV7-9	TRBJ2-7	TRBD2	-	TGTGCCAGCAGGACGACAGGGGCTAGCGGGGGCTCCGAGCAGTACTTC	CASRTTGASGGSEQYF
TRBV28	TRBJ1-2	TRBD1	-	TGTGCCAGCGCACCGGGACAGGCTAACTATGGCTACACCTTC	CASAPGQANYGYTF
TRBV5-4	TRBJ2-1	TRBD2	-	TGTGCCAGCAGCTTAACTAGCGGGGGCTACAATGAGCAGTTCTTC	CASSLTSGGYNEQFF
TRBV6-1	TRBJ2-5	-	-	TGTGCCAGCAGTGAAGCAAAGTGGGGCAGGGAAGAGACCCAGTACTTC	CASSEAKWGREETQYF
TRBV19	TRBJ2-2	-	few	TGTGCCAGTAGTATAGCACCTACCACCGGGGAGCTGTTTTTT	CASSIAPTTGELFF
TRBV6-6	TRBJ2-2	-	-	TGTGCCAGCACCCGGGGATCTGACACCGGGGAGCTGTTTTTT	CASTRGSDTGELFF
TRBV7-3	TRBJ2-1	TRBD1	-	TGTGCCAGCAGCTTAACCCCGGACAGGAGATACAATGAGCAGTTCTTC	CASSLTPDRRYNEQFF
TRBV7-6	TRBJ1-1	-	-	TGTGCCAGCAGCCCCCCGTTGGGGGGGACCCACCGGGAAGCTTTCTTT	CASSPPLGGTHREAFF
TRBV28	TRBJ2-2	TRBD2	-	TGTGCCAGCAGGGGACTACGGGGACTAGCGGGGCAAACGAACACCGGGGAGCTGTTTTTT	CASRGLRGLAGQTNTGELFF
TRBV27	TRBJ2-1	TRBD2	-	TGTGCCAGCAGCCTTTACGGGGGGGCTGGGAATGAGCAGTTCTTC	CASSLYGGAGNEQFF
TRBV19	TRBJ1-6	TRBD1	-	TGTGCCAGTAGTCCCGGACAGGGGGCTTCACCCCTCCACTTT	CASSPGQGASPLHF
TRBV2	TRBJ1-5	TRBD1	-	TGTGCCAGCAGCGTGACAGGGAACAATCAGCCCCAGCATTTT	CASSVTGNNQPQHF
TRBV5-1	TRBJ2-2	-	-	TGCGCCAGCAGAGAGCTTGCATACGGGAACACCGGGGAGCTGTTTTTT	CASRELAYGNTGELFF
TRBV2	TRBJ2-5	-	-	TGTGCCAGCAGTGGGCTAGAGACCCAGTACTTC	CASSGLETQYF
TRBV18	TRBJ1-2	-	few	TGTGCCAGCTCACCTTCCCTTCGGGATGGCTACACCTTC	CASSPSLRDGYTF
TRBV20-1	TRBJ2-3	TRBD2	-	TGCAGTGCTAGTCGGCGGGGGGGCACAGATACGCAGTATTTT	CSASRRGGTDTQYF
TRBV7-3	TRBJ2-3	-	-	TGTGCCAGCAGCTTAGGGGCGGGGTTCACAGATACGCAGTATTTT	CASSLGAGFTDTQYF
TRBV27	TRBJ2-5	-	hyperexpanded	TGTGCCAGCGGTATAGATGGCAGGAAAGAGACCCAGTACTTC	CASGIDGRKETQYF
TRBV18	TRBJ2-7	-	-	TGTGCCAGCTCACCATGGGGGGACCGCGACGAGCAGTACTTC	CASSPWGDRDEQYF
TRBV4-1	TRBJ2-2	-	-	TGCGCCAGCAGCCATTACAGGGAAAGTACGGGGGAGCTGTTTTTT	CASSHYRESTGELFF
TRBV2	TRBJ2-4	-	few	TGTGCCAGCAAGGAGGGCCCCAACATTCAGTACTTC	CASKEGPNIQYF
TRBV18	TRBJ1-1	-	-	TGTGCCAGCTCTCCAGATACAGGGAACACTGAAGCTTTCTTT	CASSPDTGNTEAFF
TRBV9	TRBJ2-5	TRBD2	-	TGTGCCAGCAGCGAGGGACTAGCGGGGGGGCAAGAGACCCAGTACTTC	CASSEGLAGGQETQYF
TRBV7-9	TRBJ2-7	-	few	TGTGCCAGCAGTGAAACGGGACAAGCCTACGAGCAGTACTTC	CASSETGQAYEQYF
TRBV2	TRBJ2-2	-	once	TGTGCCAGCGTGAGAGGATTCACCGGGGAGCTGTTTTTT	CASVRGFTGELFF
TRBV6-4	TRBJ2-1	-	-	TGTGCCAGCAGTGACCCCGGCAATGAGCAGTTCTTC	CASSDPGNEQFF
TRBV7-2	TRBJ2-5	-	-	TGTGCCAGCAGCTTAGGGGGGGGCCTTGAGACCCAGTACTTC	CASSLGGGLETQYF
TRBV7-9	TRBJ2-5	TRBD1	-	TGTGCCAGCAGGACAGGGACCCAAGAGACCCAGTACTTC	CASRTGTQETQYF
TRBV6-1	TRBJ2-5	TRBD2	-	TGTGCCAGCAGTGAACTAGCGGGGCACCAAGAGACCCAGTACTTC	CASSELAGHQETQYF
TRBV5-1	TRBJ2-5	TRBD2	-	TGCGCCAGCAGCCCGGGGGGGGAATTAGAGACCCAGTACTTC	CASSPGGELETQYF
TRBV7-8	TRBJ2-1	-	once	TGTGCCAGTATCCCCGAGCGAATAGGACAGTTTCCCTACAATGAGCAGTTCTTC	CASIPERIGQFPYNEQFF
TRBV23-1	TRBJ1-2	-	-	TGCGCCAGCAGTCAAAGGAGACAGGCTTGGTGCTACACCTTC	CASSQRRQAWCYTF
TRBV5-4	TRBJ2-1	TRBD2	once	TGTGCCAGCAGCTTGGGTACTTGGTCGGGAGGCTTAAGCTCCTACAATGAGCAGTTCTTC	CASSLGTWSGGLSSYNEQFF
TRBV29-1	TRBJ1-2	-	-	TGCAGCGTTGAACCAGGAACCTATGGCTACACCTTC	CSVEPGTYGYTF
TRBV13	TRBJ1-1	-	-	TGTGCCAGCAGCTTAGGGGGTCCTACCTATACTAGGGTGAACACTGAAGCTTTCTTT	CASSLGGPTYTRVNTEAFF
TRBV4-3	TRBJ1-2	-	-	TGCGCCAGCAGCCAAGATTGGCGGTCTTCGGGCTATGGCTACACCTTC	CASSQDWRSSGYGYTF
TRBV5-1	TRBJ1-5	TRBD1	-	TGCGCCAGCGCCCAGGGGGCCGAGGAGAATCAGCCCCAGCATTTT	CASAQGAEENQPQHF
TRBV14	TRBJ2-1	TRBD2	-	TGTGCCAGCAGCCAAGATGTGGGACTAGCGGGGGGTGGCAATGAGCAGTTCTTC	CASSQDVGLAGGGNEQFF
TRBV12-3/TRBV12-4	TRBJ2-5	-	-	TGTGCCAGCAGTTTAGCGCGAGTGGAGACCCAGTACTTC	CASSLARVETQYF
TRBV24-1	TRBJ1-4	TRBD1	-	TGTGCCACCAGTGACCCAGGGGGACCTAATGAAAAACTGTTTTTT	CATSDPGGPNEKLFF
TRBV5-1	TRBJ2-3	TRBD2	-	TGCGCCAGCAGCTTGGCCGCGAGCGGGGGAGGGATAGATACGCAGTATTTT	CASSLAASGGGIDTQYF
TRBV5-6	TRBJ2-3	-	-	TGTGCCAGCAGCCCCGCATGGGACATAGATACGCAGTATTTT	CASSPAWDIDTQYF
TRBV7-3	TRBJ2-3	-	-	TGTGCCAGCAGTTCGGGACTCACCACAGATACGCAGTATTTT	CASSSGLTTDTQYF